These T cell receptor beta chains were read from a single sample in a study of shared clonotypes between healthy human individuals. Method: immunoSEQ multiplex PCR; TCRdb's copy keeps in-frame clones and lacks some. The sample contains around 1.9 million clones, just over 90% of which appear only once. Material: naive CD8+ T cells from PBMCs. The origin of the receptors is a man aged 18 to 30 in good health. Some clones in this sample may be carry-over from other donors' samples. CDR3s include the opening cysteine and the closing phenylalanine or tryptophan. D genes are given only for firm matches. Clone sizes are given selectively: once, few, many, or a class where the clone is expanded.

J gene | V gene | D gene | clone size | CDR3 protein | CDR3 DNA
TRBJ2-2 | TRBV30 | - | - | CAWSDARAVNTGELFF | TGTGCCTGGAGTGACGCCAGGGCGGTGAACACCGGGGAGCTGTTTTTT
TRBJ2-2 | TRBV2 | - | - | CASSIGRTNTGELFF | TGTGCCAGCAGTATAGGCAGAACCAACACCGGGGAGCTGTTTTTT
TRBJ1-5 | TRBV30 | TRBD1 | - | CAWNTGANQPQHF | TGTGCCTGGAACACAGGGGCCAATCAGCCCCAGCATTTT
TRBJ2-1 | TRBV29-1 | - | - | CSVEGVAGRSYNEQFF | TGCAGCGTAGAAGGCGTCGCTGGGAGGTCCTACAATGAGCAGTTCTTC
TRBJ1-1 | TRBV5-6 | TRBD1 | - | CASSTGVNTEAFF | TGTGCCAGCAGTACAGGGGTGAACACTGAAGCTTTCTTT
TRBJ2-1 | TRBV29-1 | TRBD2 | - | CSVAGLGAGGPHNEQFF | TGCAGCGTTGCCGGGTTGGGAGCGGGAGGGCCCCACAATGAGCAGTTCTTC
TRBJ2-7 | TRBV19 | - | once | CASSIWGSSYEQYF | TGTGCCAGTAGTATCTGGGGGAGCTCCTACGAGCAGTACTTC
TRBJ2-3 | TRBV28 | - | - | CASSPEPDTQYF | TGTGCCAGCAGCCCGGAGCCAGATACGCAGTATTTT
TRBJ2-2 | TRBV6-5 | - | - | CASSYQADWNTGELFF | TGTGCCAGCAGTTACCAGGCAGACTGGAACACCGGGGAGCTGTTTTTT
TRBJ1-1 | TRBV29-1 | - | once | CSVELGSRNTEAFF | TGCAGCGTTGAACTCGGCAGCAGGAACACTGAAGCTTTCTTT
TRBJ1-4 | TRBV18 | - | - | CASSPLTLNDATDEKLFF | TGTGCCAGCTCACCACTAACACTCAACGATGCAACTGATGAAAAACTGTTTTTT
TRBJ2-3 | TRBV19 | - | - | CASSTSWDSTDTQYF | TGTGCCAGTAGTACCTCGTGGGACAGCACAGATACGCAGTATTTT
TRBJ2-7 | TRBV27 | TRBD2 | once | CASSLGPGGHPDAEQYF | TGTGCCAGCAGTTTAGGTCCGGGGGGGCATCCAGATGCCGAGCAGTACTTC
TRBJ2-4 | TRBV6-1 | - | - | CASSERTLLAKYIQYF | TGTGCCAGCAGTGAAAGGACATTGCTAGCCAAATACATTCAGTACTTC
TRBJ2-7 | TRBV27 | - | - | CASSRAVNYEQYF | TGTGCCAGCAGTCGGGCGGTAAACTACGAGCAGTACTTC
TRBJ2-2 | TRBV11-2 | - | once | CASSLARQGKTGELFF | TGTGCCAGCAGCTTAGCTCGCCAGGGTAAAACCGGGGAGCTGTTTTTT
TRBJ2-5 | TRBV6-5 | - | - | CASSYSRPQETQYF | TGTGCCAGCAGTTACTCCCGGCCACAAGAGACCCAGTACTTC
TRBJ2-5 | TRBV9 | - | once | CASSVLGAQETQYF | TGTGCCAGCAGCGTATTGGGGGCTCAAGAGACCCAGTACTTC
TRBJ2-5 | TRBV5-1 | - | - | CASSSGPRGETQYF | TGCGCCAGCAGCTCGGGACCCCGGGGCGAGACCCAGTACTTC
TRBJ1-5 | TRBV7-8 | - | - | CASSLGGGDSNQPQHF | TGTGCCAGCAGCTTAGGGGGAGGGGATAGCAATCAGCCCCAGCATTTT
TRBJ1-2 | TRBV6-1 | - | - | CASSEIWGRNYGYTF | TGTGCCAGCAGTGAAATATGGGGGCGCAACTATGGCTACACCTTC
TRBJ2-2 | TRBV5-1 | - | once | CASRGGIGELFF | TGCGCCAGCAGAGGTGGGATCGGGGAGCTGTTTTTT
TRBJ1-5 | TRBV4-1 | - | - | CASSQVGGEGQPQHF | TGCGCCAGCAGCCAAGTGGGTGGTGAGGGTCAGCCCCAGCATTTT
TRBJ2-7 | TRBV10-3 | - | - | CAISEQAAAYEQYF | TGTGCCATCAGTGAGCAAGCGGCCGCCTACGAGCAGTACTTC
TRBJ1-2 | TRBV7-9 | TRBD1 | - | CASTGTGEYGYTF | TGTGCCAGCACCGGGACAGGCGAATATGGCTACACCTTC
TRBJ1-5 | TRBV27 | - | few | CASKVGLGNQPQHF | TGTGCCAGCAAAGTGGGTCTGGGCAATCAGCCCCAGCATTTT
TRBJ1-2 | TRBV9 | - | - | CASSVGAGVDYGYTF | TGTGCCAGCAGCGTAGGGGCAGGGGTGGACTATGGCTACACCTTC
TRBJ2-1 | TRBV7-2 | - | once | CASTNYRGVSGNEQFF | TGTGCCAGCACCAATTATCGAGGGGTCTCGGGGAATGAGCAGTTCTTC
TRBJ2-2 | TRBV5-4 | TRBD1 | - | CASSFDRGRGGELFF | TGTGCCAGCAGCTTCGACAGGGGGCGGGGCGGGGAGCTGTTTTTT
TRBJ1-5 | TRBV7-9 | - | - | CASSSTGPGAQPQHF | TGTGCCAGCAGCTCCACAGGGCCGGGGGCTCAGCCCCAGCATTTT
TRBJ2-1 | TRBV5-1 | - | - | CASSLDGSDNEQFF | TGCGCCAGCAGCTTAGACGGGTCCGACAATGAGCAGTTCTTC
TRBJ2-1 | TRBV6-5 | - | once | CASSYPTGEQFF | TGTGCCAGCAGTTACCCCACGGGTGAGCAGTTCTTC
TRBJ1-1 | TRBV7-3 | - | - | CASSLATEAFF | TGTGCCAGCAGCCTTGCGACTGAAGCTTTCTTT
TRBJ2-5 | TRBV2 | - | - | CASTEGEETQYF | TGTGCCAGCACAGAGGGGGAAGAGACCCAGTACTTC
TRBJ2-7 | TRBV9 | TRBD2 | - | CASSPAGGEQYF | TGTGCCAGCAGCCCAGCCGGGGGGGAGCAGTACTTC
TRBJ1-1 | TRBV27 | - | - | CASSPRTENTEAFF | TGTGCCAGCAGTCCGAGGACGGAGAACACTGAAGCTTTCTTT
TRBJ2-3 | TRBV7-9 | - | - | CASSPTGTRPTDTQYF | TGTGCCAGCAGCCCAACCGGGACTCGACCCACAGATACGCAGTATTTT
TRBJ2-3 | TRBV28 | TRBD2 | - | CASSSSGTSPTVRNTQYF | TGTGCCAGCAGTTCCTCCGGGACTAGCCCTACAGTGAGGAATACGCAGTATTTT
TRBJ1-5 | TRBV4-1 | - | - | CASSQDPPVSNQPQHF | TGCGCCAGCAGCCAAGATCCGCCAGTTAGCAATCAGCCCCAGCATTTT
TRBJ1-1 | TRBV7-9 | - | few | CASSPVGRGEEAFF | TGTGCCAGCAGCCCGGTGGGCAGGGGCGAAGAAGCTTTCTTT
TRBJ1-2 | TRBV7-2 | - | - | CASSLSVTAINYGYTF | TGTGCCAGCAGCTTAAGTGTAACAGCGATAAACTATGGCTACACCTTC